The 32 T cell receptor beta chains below come from one sample, sequenced in a study of identifying expanded T cells in peripheral blood. The data were produced by immunoSEQ multiplex PCR, yet TCRdb's version contains in-frame clones alone and is incomplete. This sample has 90,000 to 95,000 clones, with approximately 86% found just once. The sequenced sample was blood. These receptors originate from a person aged 18 to 75 in good health.

This rearrangement joins TRBV29-1 to TRBJ1-2; D possibly corresponds to TRBD1 (5 bases). This CDR3 spans 13 amino acids. The ends were cut back, 4 bases at V and 4 bases at J, with 13 bases in the middle. Germline CDR1 and CDR2: SQVTM and ANQGSEA. CDR3: CSVGEQESYGYTF. CDR3 DNA sequence: TGCAGCGTTGGCGAACAGGAGAGCTATGGCTACACCTTC.

This clone was detected a few times. The rearrangement uses TRBV25-1 and TRBJ1-1; D may be TRBD1 (5 bases). The CDR3 spans 12 residues. V was pared by 7 bases and J by 3 bases, with 9 bases between. Germline-derived CDR1 and CDR2 are MGHDK and SYGVNS. The CDR3 bases are TGTGCCAGCACAGGGATGGACACTGAAGCTTTCTTT. Residues: CASTGMDTEAFF. The full variable domain, completed using reference TRBV25-1 and TRBJ1-1, is EADIYQTPRYLVIGTGKKITLECSQTMGHDKMYWYQQDPGMELHLIHYSYGVNSTEKGDLSSESTVSRIRTEHFPLTLESARPSHTSQYLCASTGMDTEAFFGQGTRLTVV.

This clone was counted only a few times. The CDR3 DNA reads TGTGCCAGCAGCCCGGCCGCCAGGAGTTCACCCCTCCACTTT. Its translation is CASSPAARSSPLHF. The V call is TRBV11-2, the J call TRBJ1-6; D is unresolved. The CDR3 runs 14 residues. Per the germline V gene, CDR1 is SGHAT and CDR2 is FQNNGV. V was shortened by 5 bases and J by 9 bases, with 14 bases between the two germline ends.

The chain has TRBV12-5 and TRBJ2-4; 8 nucleotides align to TRBD1. Trimming cost V 7 bases and J 8 bases; bases outside gene matches: 10. Germline V CDR1 and CDR2: LGHNT, FRNRAP. There are 14 residues in the CDR3. CDR3 nucleotides: TGTGCTAGTGCCCCAGGACAGGGAGCGGACATTCAGTACTTC. It is translated as CASAPGQGADIQYF.

The chain recombines TRBV19 with TRBJ2-7; D perhaps matches TRBD2 (5 bases). Germline CDR1 reads LNHDA; CDR2 reads SQIVND (reference sequence). Trimming took 4 bases from V and 3 from J, leaving 10 bases between them. This CDR3 is 13 amino acids long. CDR3 in DNA: TGTGCCAGTAGTACCACCGGGGTCTACGAGCAGTACTTC. Translated, it gives CASSTTGVYEQYF.

This clone was counted a single time. The rearrangement uses TRBV19 and TRBJ2-7; TRBD2 might be the D (5 bases). CDR1 is LNHDA and CDR2 is SQIVND in the germline V gene (reference sequence). The length of the CDR3 is 13 residues. V shed 4 bases and J shed 7 bases, with 14 bases lying between them. The CDR3 region has the DNA TGTGCCAGTAGTACTCGCGCCACGGGGGAGCAGTACTTC. Encoded protein: CASSTRATGEQYF.

This clone came up a few times. V usage is TRBV5-1 and J usage is TRBJ1-1; TRBD1 matches at 10 bases. Germline CDR1 reads SGHRS; CDR2 reads YFSETQ. The junction had 1 base not matched to a gene; V was cut back by 1 base and J by 7 bases. The CDR3 totals 13 residues. In DNA, the CDR3 is TGCGCCAGCAGCTTGCGGGACAGGGGTGAAGCTTTCTTT. Translating gives CASSLRDRGEAFF. The full variable domain, completed using reference TRBV5-1 and TRBJ1-1, is KAGVTQTPRYLIKTRGQQVTLSCSPISGHRSVSWYQQTPGQGLQFLFEYFSETQRNKGNFPGRFSGRQFSNSRSEMNVSTLELGDSALYLCASSLRDRGEAFFGQGTRLTVV.

The chain combines TRBV25-1 with TRBJ2-7, with D maybe TRBD2 (6 bases). CDR1 is MGHDK and CDR2 is SYGVNS in the germline V gene. The V end was cut by 6 bases, the J end by 1 base, with 10 bases between. CDR3 length: 13 residues. CDR3 nucleotide sequence: TGTGCCAGCAGACTGGGGGGTTCCTACGAGCAGTACTTC. This gives the protein CASRLGGSYEQYF.

A single count supports this clone. One junction end disagrees with the germline gene, perhaps due to a read error. The chain couples TRBV30 to TRBJ1-1, with D perhaps matching TRBD1 (5 bases). This CDR3 region has 12 residues. The germline V gene encodes CDR1 GTSNPN and CDR2 SVGIG (reference sequence). For the CDR3, the DNA is TGTGCCTGGAGTGCACCTTCGGGACGCCCTGGCTTT. The encoded protein is CAWSAPSGRPGF.

This clone was detected a few times. V usage is TRBV11-3 and J usage is TRBJ2-1; 8 nucleotides align to TRBD2. V was pared by 0 bases and J by 8 bases, with 15 bases of the junction left unmatched. The germline gives CDR1 SGHNT, CDR2 YENEEA. This CDR3 is 18 amino acids long. The CDR3: CASSLDSSLAGGWDEQFF. Here the CDR3 DNA reads TGTGCCAGCAGCTTAGATAGTAGTCTGGCGGGGGGTTGGGATGAGCAGTTCTTC.

The chain couples TRBV4-1 to TRBJ1-5; 7 nucleotides align to TRBD1. CDR1 and CDR2 (germline): MGHRA, YSYEKL. The CDR3 is 15 residues long. With 1 base clipped from V and 5 bases from J, the junction kept 5 bases outside the gene matches. The CDR3 loop is CASSQVQGTDQPQHF. The CDR3 DNA reads TGCGCCAGCAGCCAAGTACAGGGGACCGATCAGCCCCAGCATTTT.

The chain couples TRBV9 to TRBJ1-1; D is uncertain. Germline CDR1 is SGDLS and CDR2 is YYNGEE. V was shortened by 4 bases and J by 7 bases, with 17 bases between the two germline ends. The CDR3 loop spans 14 amino acids. CDR3: CASSPNTRLGEAFF. The CDR3 DNA follows: TGTGCCAGCAGCCCCAATACAAGACTGGGTGAAGCTTTCTTT.

The chain has TRBV30 and TRBJ1-5, with TRBD1 matching over 9 bases. J gave up 2 bases and V 0 bases, and 8 bases lay outside the gene matches. Germline V gene data show CDR1 as GTSNPN and CDR2 as SVGIG (reference sequence). This CDR3 is 17 amino acids long. CDR3 region: CAWSVDRTGDGNQPQHF. The CDR3 DNA is TGTGCCTGGAGTGTAGACCGGACAGGGGACGGCAATCAGCCCCAGCATTTT.

The chain combines TRBV2 with TRBJ1-4; unclear D gene. This CDR3 contains 12 residues. The V end lost 5 bases, the J end lost 6 bases, and 7 bases lay between the germline ends. The germline V gene encodes CDR1 SNHLY and CDR2 FYNNEI. This CDR3 is CASSPADEKLFF. The DNA for the CDR3 is TGTGCCAGCAGTCCCGCGGATGAAAAACTGTTTTTT. The full variable domain, with the rest looked up from reference TRBV2 and TRBJ1-4, is EPEVTQTPSHQVTQMGQEVILRCVPISNHLYFYWYRQILGQKVEFLVSFYNNEISEKSEIFDDQFSVERPDGSNFTLKIRSTKLEDSAMYFCASSPADEKLFFGSGTQLSVL.

The chain is built from TRBV12-5 and TRBJ2-6, with D unresolved. The germline V gene encodes CDR1 LGHNT and CDR2 FRNRAP. V was cut by 5 bases and J by 0 bases, with 5 bases left in between. This CDR3 has 14 amino acids. CDR3 DNA: TGTGCTAGTGGTCAGAGCTCTGGGGCCAACGTCCTGACTTTC. This translates into CASGQSSGANVLTF.

V gene TRBV6-5 combines with J gene TRBJ2-1; TRBD2 matches 8 bases. V shed 2 bases and J 3 bases; nucleotides not matched to a gene: 3. Germline V gene sequence: CDR1 MNHEY, CDR2 SVGAGI. CDR3 length: 15 residues. CDR3 region: CASSYQGTSYNEQFF. The CDR3 DNA reads TGTGCCAGCAGTTACCAGGGGACTAGCTACAATGAGCAGTTCTTC.

The V call is TRBV5-1, the J call TRBJ2-7; TRBD2 might be the D (5 bases). CDR1 SGHRS and CDR2 YFSETQ come from the germline V gene. Trimming removed 2 bases from V and 0 bases from J, with 12 bases in between. The CDR3 covers 15 residues. CDR3 bases: TGCGCCAGCAGCTTTCTTACGGGGAACTCCTACGAGCAGTACTTC. Translating it yields CASSFLTGNSYEQYF.

The J gene is TRBJ1-2, the V gene TRBV14; unclear D gene. The germline V and J ends were trimmed by 1 base and 8 bases, with 8 bases remaining between them. The CDR3 length is 12 residues. Per germline, CDR1 SGHDN and CDR2 FVKESK. DNA of the CDR3: TGTGCCAGCAGCCAAGCCTTTGTGGGCTACACCTTC. Residues: CASSQAFVGYTF.

V and J are TRBV13 and TRBJ2-5; 8 bases agree with TRBD2. V lost 0 bases to trimming and J lost 1 base; unmatched junction nucleotides: 4. The length of the CDR3 is 16 residues. CDR1 and CDR2 (germline): PRHDT, FYEKMQ (reference sequence). DNA of the CDR3: TGTGCCAGCAGCTTAGGCCTAGCGGGTTCCCAAGAGACCCAGTACTTC. This codes for CASSLGLAGSQETQYF.

V usage is TRBV7-9 and J usage is TRBJ1-2; maybe TRBD1 (6 bases). CDR3 length: 14 amino acids. The ends were cut back, 6 bases at V and 9 bases at J, with 20 bases in the middle. Germline values: CDR1 SEHNR, CDR2 FQNEAQ (reference sequence). The CDR3 DNA reads TGTGCCAGCAGGATAGAGGGCAGGGGAGCGAGCTACACCTTC. The encoded protein is CASRIEGRGASYTF.

The rearrangement uses TRBV7-2 and TRBJ2-3; D gene uncertain. Between the trimmed V and J ends, which lost 1 base and 8 bases, there was a span of 10 bases. Germline values: CDR1 SGHTA, CDR2 FQGNSA. The CDR3 spans 13 residues. CDR3 nucleotide sequence: TGTGCCAGCAGCTTAGGTCTTGCGGCTACGCAGTATTTT. This translates into CASSLGLAATQYF.

The gene calls are TRBV14 and TRBJ1-2, with D perhaps matching TRBD1 (5 bases). This CDR3 region has 13 residues. V gave up 3 bases and J gave up 4 bases, with 9 bases separating them. Germline values: CDR1 SGHDN, CDR2 FVKESK. The DNA for the CDR3 is TGTGCCAGCAGCCACGCCGGGACCTATGGCTACACCTTC. Translating it yields CASSHAGTYGYTF.

The chain employs TRBV6-1 and TRBJ2-7; TRBD1 aligns across 9 bases. CDR1 is MNHNS and CDR2 is SASEGT in the germline V gene. Germline trimming cut 6 bases from V and 6 bases from J; bases unmatched to any gene: 3. The CDR3 runs to 12 residues. CDR3 DNA sequence: TGTGCCAGCAGACGGGACAGGGCCGAGCAGTACTTC. It translates to CASRRDRAEQYF.

The chain has TRBV19 and TRBJ2-1; TRBD1 might be the D (6 bases). The CDR3 contains 18 residues. Germline CDR1 reads LNHDA; CDR2 reads SQIVND (reference sequence). V lost 1 base to trimming and J lost 10 bases, with 26 bases between them. In DNA form, the CDR3 reads TGTGCCAGTAGTATAGTTTTTTTCCGGGACACTCGTTCTGGCGAGCAGTTCTTC. It yields the protein CASSIVFFRDTRSGEQFF.

This clone was observed a single time. The chain recombines TRBV11-2 with TRBJ1-1; possible D gene TRBD1, 5 bases. The CDR3 is 16 residues long. Germline V gene data show CDR1 as SGHAT and CDR2 as FQNNGV. V lost 5 bases, J lost 2 bases, and 18 bases lay in between. CDR3: CASSQRGRAGNTEAFF. Here the CDR3 DNA reads TGTGCCAGCAGCCAACGGGGCAGGGCAGGCAACACTGAAGCTTTCTTT.

This chain's CDR3 is CASHRGDKGNTEAFF. The CDR3 nucleotides are TGTGCCAGCCACCGAGGGGATAAGGGGAACACTGAAGCTTTCTTT. This chain uses TRBV19 with TRBJ1-1, with TRBD1 as a possible D gene (5 bases). The CDR3 consists of 15 residues. Germline CDR1 and CDR2: LNHDA and SQIVND (reference sequence). V lost 9 bases and J 1 base, leaving 18 bases between the germline ends.

This chain connects TRBV29-1 to TRBJ1-1; 7 nucleotides agree with TRBD1. Trimming removed 3 bases from V and 0 bases from J; junction bases left unmatched: 7. The germline CDR1 and CDR2 sequences are SQVTM and ANQGSEA. This CDR3 has 15 amino acids. The CDR3: CSVDLGQDMNTEAFF. CDR3 DNA sequence: TGCAGCGTTGATTTAGGACAGGACATGAACACTGAAGCTTTCTTT.

The rearrangement joins TRBV7-8 to TRBJ2-1; 13 bases are a match to TRBD2. CDR1 and CDR2 (germline): SGHVS, FQNEAQ. J gave up 5 bases and V 3 bases, and 10 bases lay outside the gene matches. The CDR3 consists of 18 residues. CDR3 bases: TGTGCCAGCAGCTTCGGACTAGCGGGAGTTATGTGGAACAATGAGCAGTTCTTC. Translation gives CASSFGLAGVMWNNEQFF. Full variable domain (remainder filled in from reference TRBV7-8 and TRBJ2-1): GAGVSQSPRYKVAKRGQDVALRCDPISGHVSLFWYQQALGQGPEFLTYFQNEAQLDKSGLPSDRFFAERPEGSVSTLKIQRTQQEDSAVYLCASSFGLAGVMWNNEQFFGPGTRLTVL.

The J gene is TRBJ2-7, the V gene TRBV7-8, with 9 bases lining up with TRBD2. Germline assignment: CDR1 SGHVS and CDR2 FQNEAQ. The CDR3 has 17 amino acids. J gave up 2 bases and V 3 bases, and 11 bases lay outside the gene matches. Here the CDR3 reads CASSLFQRLAEPYEQYF. CDR3 coding DNA: TGTGCCAGCAGCTTGTTTCAAAGACTAGCGGAACCCTACGAGCAGTACTTC.

The chain recombines TRBV10-2 with TRBJ1-2; a weak D match, TRBD1 (5 bases). The V gene lost 4 bases and the J gene lost 6 bases, with 6 bases spanning the gap. Germline-derived CDR1 and CDR2 are WSHSY and SAAADI. The CDR3 length is 11 residues. The CDR3 sequence is CASSGRDGYTF. CDR3 sequence (DNA): TGCGCCAGCAGTGGCAGGGATGGCTACACCTTC.

This chain links TRBV21-1 with TRBJ2-7; the DNA was not compared with TRBD2, the D call given in the table. TRBV21-1 is classified as a pseudogene. CDR3 size: 11 residues. The CDR3 DNA follows: TGTGCCAGCAGCCATCGGTACGAGCAGTACTTC. This encodes CASSHRYEQYF.

The CDR3 is CASSYGDSYNEQFF. The CDR3 region has the DNA TGTGCCAGCAGCTACGGGGACAGCTACAATGAGCAGTTCTTC. V gene TRBV13 combines with J gene TRBJ2-1; 7 bases fit TRBD1. The length of the CDR3 is 14 residues. Trimming removed 4 bases from V and 3 bases from J; junction bases left unmatched: 3. CDR1 is PRHDT, CDR2 FYEKMQ, per germline (reference sequence). The whole variable domain, filled in from reference TRBV13 and TRBJ2-1, reads AAGVIQSPRHLIKEKRETATLKCYPIPRHDTVYWYQQGPGQDPQFLISFYEKMQSDKGSIPDRFSAQQFSDYHSELNMSSLELGDSALYFCASSYGDSYNEQFFGPGTRLTVL.